This TCR beta chain was obtained from a study of siplizumab effects on memory and regulatory T cells. The study, taken as a whole, reports: Mappable alloreactive CD4+ clones came from Treg cells about 65% of the time on average with siplizumab, against approximately 25% in controls. Naive T cells were seemingly more diverse than memory cells, and major contributions to the alloresponse seemed to be made by them. There was no confirmation of the suppressive function of proliferating Tregs from siplizumab cultures.

Turning to this clone: The antigen remains unidentified.

Clones were read by immunoSEQ multiplex PCR, and TCRdb kept only the in-frame ones, dropping some. Among about 87,000 clones listed, 90% to 95% were seen once. The length of the CDR3 is 16 residues. The germline V gene encodes CDR1 SGHTS and CDR2 YDEGEE. The trim removed 5 bases at V and 4 bases at J, leaving 7 bases unmatched. The V call is TRBV5-8, the J call TRBJ2-5; TRBD2 matches 14 bases. This clonotype was sampled from a human donor in good health. The specimen sequenced was non-Treg CD4+ T cells sorted from blood. The CDR3 DNA sequence: TGTGCCAGCAGGGGACTAGCGGGAGATTTGGGAGAGACCCAGTACTTC. It yields the protein CASRGLAGDLGETQYF.